This TCR beta chain was recovered during a study of early stage breast cancer tumors. Study-level results: In about 90% of the 16 patients, blood comparison separated tumor from normal breast.

The method was immunoSEQ multiplex PCR; TCRdb's version includes in-frame clones alone and lacks a portion of them. The sample shows some 14,000 clones, approximately 81% of them seen only once. The ends lost 7 bases at V and 8 bases at J; junction bases unmatched: 11. The CDR3 runs to 13 residues. Germline V gives CDR1 SQVTM, CDR2 ANQGSEA. About this clone itself: Its antigen is not identified.

Sequenced sample: normal breast tissue next to the tumor. This clonotype originated in a person aged 50 to 59 with breast cancer. The chain uses TRBV29-1 and TRBJ1-2; 9 nucleotides agree with TRBD1. CDR3 protein: CSATGTGLMGYTF. The DNA of the CDR3 is TGCAGCGCCACCGGGACAGGGCTTATGGGCTACACCTTC.